This T cell receptor beta chain emerged from a study of cytomegalovirus exposure and HLA in healthy donors. Points from the study as a whole: The productive fraction for most TCR beta V segments was about 87% or about 30% in an earlier analysis.

The CDR3 totals 13 residues. The ends lost 5 bases at V and 5 bases at J; junction bases unmatched: 3. The germline CDR1 and CDR2 sequences are SGHTA and FQGNSA. PCR used 60 Vbeta primers and 13 Jbeta primers. Generated by immunoSEQ multiplex PCR, the TCRdb table keeps only in-frame clones and is missing some. The profile shows about 130,000 clones, approximately 77% of them singletons. This clone has only one observation. Its specificity is unknown. Within the sample, other DNA sequences also encode this same CDR3. This receptor was identified in a man aged 30 to 45 in good health and CMV-seronegative. J is TRBJ1-2 and V is TRBV7-2, with 9 positions matching TRBD1. The sample taken for sequencing was PBMCs. DNA for the CDR3: TGTGCCAGCAGCGCGGGACAGGGATATGGCTACACCTTC. Translated: CASSAGQGYGYTF.